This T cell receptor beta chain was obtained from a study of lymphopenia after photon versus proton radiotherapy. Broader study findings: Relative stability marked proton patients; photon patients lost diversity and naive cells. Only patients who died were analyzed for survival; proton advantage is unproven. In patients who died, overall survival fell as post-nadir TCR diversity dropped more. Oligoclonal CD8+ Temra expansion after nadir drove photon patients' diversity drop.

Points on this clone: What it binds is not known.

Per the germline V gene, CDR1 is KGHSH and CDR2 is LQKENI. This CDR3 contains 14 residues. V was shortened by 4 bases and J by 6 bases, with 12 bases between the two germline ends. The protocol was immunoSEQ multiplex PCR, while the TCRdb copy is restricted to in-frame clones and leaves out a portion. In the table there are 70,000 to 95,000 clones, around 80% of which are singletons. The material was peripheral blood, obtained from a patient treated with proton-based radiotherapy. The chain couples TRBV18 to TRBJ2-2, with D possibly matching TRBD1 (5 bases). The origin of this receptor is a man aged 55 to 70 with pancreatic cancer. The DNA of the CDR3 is TGTGCCAGCTCACTCAAGCAGGGTTCCGGGGAGCTGTTTTTT. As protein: CASSLKQGSGELFF.